This T cell receptor beta chain was recovered during a study of blood T cell repertoires in COVID-19. In the original analysis: Researchers report that nucleated cell counts were estimated from reference gene primer amplification. The method was immunoSEQ multiplex PCR; TCRdb's version includes in-frame clones alone and lacks a portion of them. The V and J calls and the clone size are those of that table, but D and trimming were determined from the DNA. Of roughly 400,000 clones listed, roughly 89% were seen once; the top ten hold approximately 9.3%. Symptom resolution, clearance, or two negative PCRs marked the recovered donors of Cohort 3. The germline V gene encodes CDR1 SGHRS and CDR2 YFSETQ. The CDR3 spans 13 residues. Trimming left V 0 bases short and J 5 bases short, with 9 bases between.

This TCR was recovered from a woman aged 50 to 65 who had recovered from COVID-19. Sequenced sample: PBMCs or T cells enriched from blood (not recorded which). This sequence joins TRBV5-1 and TRBJ2-7, with D possibly being TRBD2 (6 bases). The CDR3 region is CASSLVGGDEQYF. The CDR3 coding sequence is TGCGCCAGCAGCTTGGTAGGCGGGGACGAGCAGTACTTC.